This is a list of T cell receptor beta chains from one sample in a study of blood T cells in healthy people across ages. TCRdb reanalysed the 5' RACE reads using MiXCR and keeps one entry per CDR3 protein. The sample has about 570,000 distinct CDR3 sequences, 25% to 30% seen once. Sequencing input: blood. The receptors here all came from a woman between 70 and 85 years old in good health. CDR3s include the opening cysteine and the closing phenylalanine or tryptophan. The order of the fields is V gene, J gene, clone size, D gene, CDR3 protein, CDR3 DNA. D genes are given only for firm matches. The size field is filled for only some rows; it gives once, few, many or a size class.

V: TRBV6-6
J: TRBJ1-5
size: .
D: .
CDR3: CASSYGGQAQHF
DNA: TGTGCCAGCAGTTACGGAGGTCAGGCCCAGCATTTT

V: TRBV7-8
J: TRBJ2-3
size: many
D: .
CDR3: CASSLGVGNTDTQYF
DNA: TGTGCCAGCAGCTTAGGGGTGGGAAACACAGATACGCAGTATTTT

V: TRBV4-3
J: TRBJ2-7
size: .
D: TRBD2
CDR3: CASSPTSGGPYEQYF
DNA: TGCGCCAGCAGCCCTACTAGCGGGGGGCCCTACGAGCAGTACTTC

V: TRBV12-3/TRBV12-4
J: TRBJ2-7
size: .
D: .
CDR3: CASSLTGISEQYF
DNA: TGTGCCAGCAGCCTTACAGGGATAAGCGAGCAGTACTTC

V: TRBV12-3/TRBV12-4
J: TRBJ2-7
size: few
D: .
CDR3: CASSLYGAEPYEQYF
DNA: TGTGCCAGCAGTTTATACGGGGCAGAGCCCTACGAGCAGTACTTC

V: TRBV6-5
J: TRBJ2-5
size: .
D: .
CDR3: CARPVTVQETQYF
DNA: TGTGCCAGGCCGGTCACGGTCCAAGAGACCCAGTACTTC

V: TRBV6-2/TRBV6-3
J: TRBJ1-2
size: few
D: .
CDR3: CASSPGPGGGYTF
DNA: TGTGCCAGCAGCCCCGGGCCCGGTGGTGGCTACACCTTC

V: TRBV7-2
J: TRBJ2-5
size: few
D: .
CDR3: CASSLFGTYQETQYF
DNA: TGTGCCAGCAGCTTATTTGGAACCTACCAAGAGACCCAGTACTTC

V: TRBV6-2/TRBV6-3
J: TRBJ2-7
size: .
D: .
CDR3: CASSYSPSHEQYF
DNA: TGTGCCAGCAGTTACTCCCCATCCCACGAGCAGTACTTC

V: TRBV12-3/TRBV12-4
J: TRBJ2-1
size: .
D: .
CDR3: CASSLEAEYEQFF
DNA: TGTGCCAGCAGTTTAGAGGCGGAGTATGAGCAGTTCTTC

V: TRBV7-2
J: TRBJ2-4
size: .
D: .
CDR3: CASSLVDGGAKNIQYF
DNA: TGTGCCAGCAGCCTAGTGGATGGGGGAGCCAAAAACATTCAGTACTTC

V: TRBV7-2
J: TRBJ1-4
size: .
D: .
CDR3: CASGPQDSYNEKLFF
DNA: TGTGCCAGCGGCCCACAGGACAGTTATAATGAAAAACTGTTTTTT

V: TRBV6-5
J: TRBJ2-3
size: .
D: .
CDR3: CASSLSRAGTDTQYF
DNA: TGTGCCAGCAGCCTAAGCAGGGCGGGAACAGATACGCAGTATTTT

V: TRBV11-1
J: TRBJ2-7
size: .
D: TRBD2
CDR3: CASRSGTSGGLLAYEQYF
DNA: TGTGCCAGCAGATCCGGGACTAGCGGGGGCCTACTAGCCTACGAGCAGTACTTC

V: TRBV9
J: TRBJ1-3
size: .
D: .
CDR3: CASSSGTSNTIYF
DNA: TGTGCCAGCAGCTCCGGGACCTCGAACACCATATATTTT

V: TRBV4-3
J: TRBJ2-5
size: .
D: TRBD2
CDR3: CASSLSRGSGGPQETQYF
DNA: TGCGCCAGCAGCCTCTCTAGGGGTAGCGGGGGGCCCCAAGAGACCCAGTACTTC

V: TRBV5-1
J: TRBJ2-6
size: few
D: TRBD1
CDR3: CASSSTGGAGANVLTF
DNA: TGCGCCAGCAGCTCTACAGGGGGCGCTGGGGCCAACGTCCTGACTTTC

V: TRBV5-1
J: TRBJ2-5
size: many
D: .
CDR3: CASSLGTGYAETQYF
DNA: TGCGCCAGCAGCTTGGGGACGGGCTACGCGGAGACCCAGTACTTC

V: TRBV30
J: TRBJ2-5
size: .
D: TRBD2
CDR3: CAWSEGLAETQYF
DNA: TGTGCCTGGAGTGAGGGACTAGCAGAGACCCAGTACTTC

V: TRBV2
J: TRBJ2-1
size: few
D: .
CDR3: CASKVEGFGNNEQFF
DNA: TGTGCCAGCAAGGTTGAGGGGTTTGGGAACAATGAGCAGTTCTTC

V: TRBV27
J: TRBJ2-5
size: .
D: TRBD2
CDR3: CANYQSGDRETQYF
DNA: TGTGCCAACTATCAAAGCGGGGACCGGGAGACCCAGTACTTC

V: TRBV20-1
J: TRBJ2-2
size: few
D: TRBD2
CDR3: CSVRRGAGTGELFF
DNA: TGCAGTGTGAGGCGGGGGGCTGGCACCGGGGAGCTGTTTTTT

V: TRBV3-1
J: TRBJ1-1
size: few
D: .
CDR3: CARARSSEAFF
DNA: TGTGCCCGCGCCAGGAGCAGTGAAGCTTTCTTT

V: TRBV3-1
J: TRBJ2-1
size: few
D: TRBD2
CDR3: CASSQTLLAPNEQFF
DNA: TGTGCCAGCAGCCAGACACTACTAGCGCCGAATGAGCAGTTCTTC

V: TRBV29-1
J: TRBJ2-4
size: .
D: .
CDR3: CSVAITGINIQYF
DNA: TGCAGCGTTGCGATTACAGGGATAAACATTCAGTACTTC

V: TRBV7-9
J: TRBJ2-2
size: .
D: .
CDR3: CASDGGRTTVTGELFF
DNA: TGTGCCAGTGATGGGGGCCGGACAACGGTTACCGGGGAACTGTTTTTT

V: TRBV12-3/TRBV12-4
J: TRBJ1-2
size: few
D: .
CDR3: CASAPDGGGYTF
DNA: TGTGCCAGCGCCCCTGATGGTGGTGGCTACACCTTC

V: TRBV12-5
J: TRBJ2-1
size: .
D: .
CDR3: CASGLGGDGGRDEQFF
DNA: TGTGCTAGTGGTTTGGGAGGTGATGGAGGGCGGGATGAGCAGTTCTTC

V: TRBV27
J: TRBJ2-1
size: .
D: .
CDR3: CASSKDSSYNEQFF
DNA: TGTGCCAGCAGCAAGGACAGCTCCTACAATGAGCAGTTCTTC

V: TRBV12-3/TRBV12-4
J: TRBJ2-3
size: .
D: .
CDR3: CASSPKLGVSDTQYF
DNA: TGTGCCAGCAGTCCAAAGCTTGGGGTGTCAGATACGCAGTATTTT

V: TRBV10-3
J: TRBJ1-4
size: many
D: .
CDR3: CAISRGSNEKLFF
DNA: TGTGCCATCAGTCGTGGGTCTAATGAAAAACTGTTTTTT

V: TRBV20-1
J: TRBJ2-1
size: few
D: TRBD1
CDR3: CSASQDRVDEQFF
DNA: TGCAGTGCTTCCCAGGACAGGGTCGATGAGCAGTTCTTC

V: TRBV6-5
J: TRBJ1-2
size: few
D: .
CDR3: CASSYNRPSGYTF
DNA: TGTGCCAGCAGTTACAACAGGCCAAGCGGCTACACCTTC

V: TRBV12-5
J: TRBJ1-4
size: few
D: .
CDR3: CASGTGAFESEKLFF
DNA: TGTGCTAGTGGTACTGGGGCCTTCGAGAGTGAAAAACTGTTTTTT

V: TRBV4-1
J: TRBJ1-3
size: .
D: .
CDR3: CASSQEAAAGNTIYF
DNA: TGCGCCAGCAGCCAAGAGGCAGCAGCTGGAAACACCATATATTTT

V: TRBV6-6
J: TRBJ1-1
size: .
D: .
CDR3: CASSYSNVVEAFF
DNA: TGTGCCAGCAGTTACTCGAATGTGGTAGAGGCTTTCTTT

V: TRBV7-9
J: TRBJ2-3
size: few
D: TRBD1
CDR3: CASSETGTQYF
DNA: TGTGCCAGCAGCGAGACAGGGACGCAGTATTTT

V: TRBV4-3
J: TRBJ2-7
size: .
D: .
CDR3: CASSQETWRGGSTKQYF
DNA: TGCGCCAGCAGCCAAGAAACTTGGCGGGGCGGCTCAACGAAGCAGTACTTC

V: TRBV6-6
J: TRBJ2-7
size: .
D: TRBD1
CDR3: CASSVAGTGGQEQYF
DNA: TGTGCCAGCAGTGTAGCCGGGACAGGGGGCCAAGAGCAGTACTTC

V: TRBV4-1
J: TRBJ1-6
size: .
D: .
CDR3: CASSQVQGGNSPLHF
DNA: TGCGCCAGCAGCCAAGTCCAGGGTGGTAATTCACCCCTCCACTTT

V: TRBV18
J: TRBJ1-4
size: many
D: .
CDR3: CASSPTNEKLFF
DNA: TGTGCCAGCTCACCCACGAACGAAAAACTGTTTTTT

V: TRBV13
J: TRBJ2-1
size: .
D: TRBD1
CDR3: CAIASGGNEQFF
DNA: TGTGCCATCGCGTCAGGGGGCAATGAGCAGTTCTTC

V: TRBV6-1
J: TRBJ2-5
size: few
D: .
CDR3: CASNQIVQETQYF
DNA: TGTGCCAGCAATCAGATAGTACAAGAGACCCAGTACTTC

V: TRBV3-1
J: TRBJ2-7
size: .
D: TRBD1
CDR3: CASSQGQGREQYF
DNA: TGTGCCAGCAGCCAAGGACAGGGGAGGGAGCAGTACTTC

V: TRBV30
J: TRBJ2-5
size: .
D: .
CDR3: CAWSPTSFKETQYF
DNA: TGTGCCTGGAGTCCGACCAGTTTCAAAGAGACCCAGTACTTC

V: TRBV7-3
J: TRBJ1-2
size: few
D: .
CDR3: CASSSDAGDEVGYTF
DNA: TGTGCCAGCAGCTCGGACGCTGGGGATGAGGTCGGCTACACCTTC

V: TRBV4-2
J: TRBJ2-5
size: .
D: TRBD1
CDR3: CASSQVVSGTGNLETQYF
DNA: TGTGCCAGCAGCCAAGTCGTTTCCGGGACAGGGAATTTGGAGACCCAGTACTTC

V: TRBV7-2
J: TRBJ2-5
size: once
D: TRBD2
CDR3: CASNLDLAGPRTQYF
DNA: TGTGCCAGCAACTTAGACCTAGCGGGGCCCCGAACCCAGTACTTC

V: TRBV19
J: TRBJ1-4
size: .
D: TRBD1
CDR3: CASSITRTGASEKLFF
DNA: TGTGCCAGTAGTATTACTCGGACAGGGGCGTCTGAAAAACTGTTTTTT

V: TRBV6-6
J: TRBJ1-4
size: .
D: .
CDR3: CASSSSHRPEDEKLFF
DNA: TGTGCCAGCAGTTCCTCCCATCGGCCCGAAGACGAAAAACTGTTTTTT

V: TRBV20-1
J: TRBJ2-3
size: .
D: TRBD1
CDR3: CSAREGQGPDTQYF
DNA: TGCAGTGCTAGAGAGGGACAGGGTCCAGATACGCAGTATTTT

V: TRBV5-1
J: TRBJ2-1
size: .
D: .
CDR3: CASSFPPLNEQFF
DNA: TGCGCCAGCAGCTTCCCCCCATTAAATGAGCAGTTCTTC

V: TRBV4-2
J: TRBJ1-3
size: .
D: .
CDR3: CASSQDRGAGGNTIYF
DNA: TGTGCCAGCAGCCAAGATCGAGGGGCGGGGGGAAACACCATATATTTT

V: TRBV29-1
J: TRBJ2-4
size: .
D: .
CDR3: CSASVGAVGWEAKNIQYF
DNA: TGCAGCGCCTCAGTGGGGGCAGTGGGGTGGGAGGCCAAAAACATTCAGTACTTC

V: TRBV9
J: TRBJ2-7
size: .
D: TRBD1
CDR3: CASSEGTGLTYEQYF
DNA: TGTGCCAGCAGCGAGGGGACAGGTCTCACCTACGAGCAGTACTTC

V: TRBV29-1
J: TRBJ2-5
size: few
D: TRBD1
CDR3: CSVNRDRVQETQYF
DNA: TGCAGCGTTAACCGGGACAGGGTTCAAGAGACGCAGTACTTC

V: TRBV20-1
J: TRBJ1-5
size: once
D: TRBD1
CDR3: CSAAGGTGTVNQPQHF
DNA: TGCAGTGCCGCGGGCGGTACCGGGACAGTGAATCAGCCCCAGCATTTT

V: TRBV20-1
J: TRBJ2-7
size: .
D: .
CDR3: CSASSNVYGTYEQYF
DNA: TGCAGTGCTAGCAGTAATGTCTATGGGACCTACGAGCAGTACTTC

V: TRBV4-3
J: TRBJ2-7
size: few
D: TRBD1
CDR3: CASSQDSPGQGYIGEQYF
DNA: TGCGCCAGCAGCCAAGACTCGCCGGGACAGGGATACATCGGCGAGCAGTACTTC